The clone carrying this TCR beta chain was counted a few times. The data originate from a study of patients and donors after allogeneic stem cell transplantation. Each CDR3 protein is one row after TCRdb ran MiXCR on the RT-PCR reads. The repertoire holds approximately 140,000 distinct CDR3 sequences, with about a third as singletons. V lost 3 bases and J 7 bases, leaving 10 bases between the germline ends. The CDR3 covers 13 residues. The specimen was blood, either unsorted or a sorted T cell fraction (not recorded which). This sequence was found in a human donor who was either an allogeneic HSCT recipient or a stem cell or donor lymphocyte infusion donor (not recorded which). It is not recorded whose cells these are; they may come from a transplant donor. The rearrangement links TRBV12-3 or TRBV12-4 to TRBJ1-5; D not certain. The CDR3 DNA reads TGTGCCAGCAGTTTGAACTCCTGGCAGCCCCAGCATTTT. Encoded protein: CASSLNSWQPQHF.